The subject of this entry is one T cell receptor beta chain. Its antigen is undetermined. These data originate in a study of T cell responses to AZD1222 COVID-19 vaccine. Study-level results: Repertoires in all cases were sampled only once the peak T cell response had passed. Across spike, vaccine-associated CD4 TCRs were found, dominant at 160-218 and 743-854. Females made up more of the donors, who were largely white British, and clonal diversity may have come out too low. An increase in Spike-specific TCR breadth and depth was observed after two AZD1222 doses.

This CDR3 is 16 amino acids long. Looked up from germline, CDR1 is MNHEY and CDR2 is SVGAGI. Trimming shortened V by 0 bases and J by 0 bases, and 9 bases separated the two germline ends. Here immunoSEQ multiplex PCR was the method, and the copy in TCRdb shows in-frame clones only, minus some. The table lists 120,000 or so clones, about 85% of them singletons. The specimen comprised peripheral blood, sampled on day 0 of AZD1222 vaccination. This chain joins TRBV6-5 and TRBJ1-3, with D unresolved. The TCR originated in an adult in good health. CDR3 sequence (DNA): TGTGCCAGCAGTTACTCGTTACCGGGCTCTGGAAACACCATATATTTT. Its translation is CASSYSLPGSGNTIYF.